The 9 T cell receptor beta chains presented below share a single source sample, sequenced in a study of OX40 agonist ivuxolimab in advanced cancers. Some clones are missing from TCRdb's copy, which holds only in-frame ones; the method was immunoSEQ multiplex PCR. Of roughly 21,000 clones listed, more than 75% are singletons. The source material was CD4+ or CD8+ T cells sorted from blood, sampled in a trial of the OX40 agonist ivuxolimab. These receptors originate from an adult with an advanced solid tumor such as melanoma, head and neck, liver or kidney cancer.

The chain joins TRBV6-4 to TRBJ2-2; D is ambiguous. V was cut by 6 bases and J by 4 bases, with 9 bases left in between. Per the germline V gene, CDR1 is MRHNA and CDR2 is SNTAGT. There are 13 residues in the CDR3. CDR3 sequence: CASSLDPTGELFF. The CDR3 DNA is TGTGCCAGCAGCCTGGACCCCACCGGGGAGCTGTTTTTT.

This clone appeared once. The chain combines TRBV5-4 with TRBJ1-1; no firm D call. This CDR3 region has 12 residues. Germline V gene sequence: CDR1 SGHNT, CDR2 YYREEE (reference sequence). Trimming removed 0 bases from V and 7 bases from J, with 7 bases in between. The CDR3 spells CASSLGDIEAFF. The CDR3 nucleotides read TGTGCCAGCAGCTTGGGCGACATTGAAGCTTTCTTT.

This chain uses TRBV5-4 with TRBJ2-7; 13 bases fit TRBD2. Germline CDR1 and CDR2: SGHNT and YYREEE (reference sequence). CDR3 length equals 15 residues. The J segment lost 5 bases and the V segment lost 3 bases, leaving 5 bases of the junction unmatched. The CDR3 protein is CASSSTSGGAHEQYF. In DNA, the CDR3 is TGTGCCAGCAGCTCCACTAGCGGGGGGGCCCACGAGCAGTACTTC.

This chain uses TRBV9 with TRBJ1-2, with 9 bases that match TRBD1. This CDR3 contains 12 residues. The V segment lost 3 bases and the J segment 8 bases; nucleotides outside the gene matches: 2. Germline V gene data show CDR1 as SGDLS and CDR2 as YYNGEE. The CDR3 region has the DNA TGTGCCAGCAGCGGGGACAGGGCCGGCTACACCTTC. As protein: CASSGDRAGYTF.

J is TRBJ2-1 and V is TRBV7-9; D is possibly TRBD2 (6 bases). V was cut by 6 bases and J by 7 bases, with 10 bases left in between. This CDR3 is 12 amino acids long. Germline V gene sequence: CDR1 SEHNR, CDR2 FQNEAQ (reference sequence). The CDR3 DNA reads TGTGCCAGCAGTAGGGAGGAGAATGAGCAGTTCTTC. Translating it yields CASSREENEQFF.

The rearrangement links TRBV4-1 to TRBJ1-2, with 11 bases identical to TRBD1. Trimming took 2 bases from V and 3 from J; bases not matched to a gene: 5. Germline CDR1 is MGHRA and CDR2 is YSYEKL. The CDR3 extends over 16 amino acids. CDR3 sequence: CASSQQRDRGDYGYTF. CDR3 in DNA: TGCGCCAGCAGCCAACAAAGGGACAGGGGGGACTATGGCTACACCTTC.

By its share, this clone is medium-sized. The chain links TRBV9 to TRBJ1-5; 7 bases agree with TRBD1. V shed 3 bases and J 4 bases; nucleotides not matched to a gene: 10. This CDR3 spans 16 amino acids. Germline V gives CDR1 SGDLS, CDR2 YYNGEE. CDR3 DNA: TGTGCCAGCAGCGCTGGTGGGGACAGTAGAAATCAGCCCCAGCATTTT. Protein sequence: CASSAGGDSRNQPQHF.

CDR3 DNA: TGTGCCAGTAGTATAGTAATGGGCATGCGGGGGACTGAAGCTTTCTTT. Encoded protein: CASSIVMGMRGTEAFF. The J gene is TRBJ1-1, the V gene TRBV19; D is possibly TRBD1 (5 bases). Germline loops: CDR1 LNHDA, CDR2 SQIVND (reference sequence). V lost 1 base to trimming and J lost 5 bases, with 17 bases between them. This CDR3 spans 16 amino acids.

J is TRBJ2-7 and V is TRBV30; the match to TRBD2 covers 13 bases. The CDR3 has 15 amino acids. J lost 2 bases, V lost 4 bases, and 5 bases had no gene match. CDR1 is GTSNPN, CDR2 SVGIG, per germline (reference sequence). CDR3: CAWKGLAGETYEQYF. The DNA for the CDR3 is TGTGCCTGGAAAGGACTAGCGGGGGAGACCTACGAGCAGTACTTC.